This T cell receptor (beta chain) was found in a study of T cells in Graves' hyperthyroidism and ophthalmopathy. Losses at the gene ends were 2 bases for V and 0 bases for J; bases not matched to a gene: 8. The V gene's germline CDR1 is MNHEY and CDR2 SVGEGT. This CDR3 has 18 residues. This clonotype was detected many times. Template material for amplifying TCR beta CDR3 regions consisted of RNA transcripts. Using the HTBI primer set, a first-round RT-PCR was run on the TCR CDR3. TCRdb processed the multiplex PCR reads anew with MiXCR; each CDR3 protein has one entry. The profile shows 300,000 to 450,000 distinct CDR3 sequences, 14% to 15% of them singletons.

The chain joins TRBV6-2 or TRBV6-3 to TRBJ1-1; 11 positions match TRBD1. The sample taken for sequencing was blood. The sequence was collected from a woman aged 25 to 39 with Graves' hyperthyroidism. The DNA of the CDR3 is TGTGCCAGCAGTTACCCCTGGACAGGGGGCCGGGTGAACACTGAAGCTTTCTTT. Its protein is CASSYPWTGGRVNTEAFF.